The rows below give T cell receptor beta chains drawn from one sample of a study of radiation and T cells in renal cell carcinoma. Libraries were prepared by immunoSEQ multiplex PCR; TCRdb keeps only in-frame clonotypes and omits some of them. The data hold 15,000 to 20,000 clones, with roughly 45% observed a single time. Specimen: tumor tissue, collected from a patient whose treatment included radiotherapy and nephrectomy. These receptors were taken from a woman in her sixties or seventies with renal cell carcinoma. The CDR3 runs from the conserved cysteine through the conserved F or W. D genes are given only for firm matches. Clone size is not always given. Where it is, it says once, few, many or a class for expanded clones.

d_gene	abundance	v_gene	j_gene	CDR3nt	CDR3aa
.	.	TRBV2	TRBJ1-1	TGTGCCAGCGGAAGCTTTATGAACACTGAAGCTTTCTTT	CASGSFMNTEAFF
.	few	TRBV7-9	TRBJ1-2	TGTGCCAGCAGCGCCCCCCGGGCTAACTATGGCTACACCTTC	CASSAPRANYGYTF
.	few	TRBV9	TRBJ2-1	TGTGCCAGCAGCGGATCTAGCGACAATGAGCAGTTCTTC	CASSGSSDNEQFF
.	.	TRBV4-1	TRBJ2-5	TGCGCCAGCAGCCCATCACAGGGTGGGGAGACCCAGTACTTC	CASSPSQGGETQYF
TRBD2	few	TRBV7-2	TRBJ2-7	TGTGCCAGCAGCGTAGTCCCGGGGGGCTCCTACGAGCAGTACTTC	CASSVVPGGSYEQYF
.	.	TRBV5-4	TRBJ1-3	TGTGCCAGCAGCGAAGAGCTGAGCTCTGGAAACACCATATATTTT	CASSEELSSGNTIYF
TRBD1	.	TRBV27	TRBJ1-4	TGTGCCAGCAGTTTATATAGCGGGACAGGGGGCAGGGGTAATGAAAAACTGTTTTTT	CASSLYSGTGGRGNEKLFF
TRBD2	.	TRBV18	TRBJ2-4	TGTGCCAACTCACCACCTGGCGGGAGATACATTCAGTACTTC	CANSPPGGRYIQYF
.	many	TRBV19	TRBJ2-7	TGTGCCAGTAGTGCCCGGGACACCTACTACGAGCAGTACTTC	CASSARDTYYEQYF
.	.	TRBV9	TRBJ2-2	TGTGCCAGCAGCGTCCCCCTGAGGGGGAACACCGGGGAGCTGTTTTTT	CASSVPLRGNTGELFF
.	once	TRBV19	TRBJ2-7	TGTGCCAGTAGTATAAAAGGGGGTCACTACGAGCAGTACTTC	CASSIKGGHYEQYF
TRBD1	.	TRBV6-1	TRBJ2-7	TGTGCCAGCAAAAAAGGACAGGGGGGCGAGCAGTACTTC	CASKKGQGGEQYF
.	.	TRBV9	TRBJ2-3	TGTGCCAGCAAAAATGATCCTAGCACAGATACGCAGTATTTT	CASKNDPSTDTQYF
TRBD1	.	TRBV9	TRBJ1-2	TGTGCCAGCAGCCTCCAGGGGGCAGATGGCTACACCTTC	CASSLQGADGYTF
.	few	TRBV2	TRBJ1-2	TGTGCCAGCAGGACAGCAGACTATGGCTACACCTTC	CASRTADYGYTF
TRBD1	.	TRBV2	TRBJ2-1	TGTGCCAGCAGTGGGGACAGGGGGCGCGGCAATGAGCAGTTCTTC	CASSGDRGRGNEQFF
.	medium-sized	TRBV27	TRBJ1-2	TGTGCCAGCAGGGGACAAGTCTATGGCTACACCTTC	CASRGQVYGYTF
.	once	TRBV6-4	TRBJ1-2	TGTGCCAGCAGTGAGTCAGGGGTTTATGGCTACACCTTC	CASSESGVYGYTF
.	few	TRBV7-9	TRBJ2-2	TGTGCCAGCAGTCCGCTCACCCGGTCGGGGGTCACCGGGGAGCTGTTTTTT	CASSPLTRSGVTGELFF
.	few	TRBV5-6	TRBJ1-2	TGTGCCAGCAGCTTAGACCAAGATGGCTACACCTTC	CASSLDQDGYTF
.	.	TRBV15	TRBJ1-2	TGTGCCACCAGCAGAGGCGGGGGAGGCAGAAAAAACTATGGCTACACCTTC	CATSRGGGGRKNYGYTF
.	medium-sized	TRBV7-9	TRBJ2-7	TGTGCCAGCAGCTTAGCGCGCGGTAACACAGGAGGGTACGAGCAGTACTTC	CASSLARGNTGGYEQYF
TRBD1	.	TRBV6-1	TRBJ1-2	TGTGCCAGCAGAGAGACAGGGACCTATGGCTACACCTTC	CASRETGTYGYTF
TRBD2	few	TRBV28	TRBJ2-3	TGTGCCAGCAGTCTACAACTAGCGGGAGCGCAGTATTTT	CASSLQLAGAQYF
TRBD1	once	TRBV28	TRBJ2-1	TGTGCCAGCAGTCAGCCGGGACAGTCATTCTCCTACAATGAGCAGTTCTTC	CASSQPGQSFSYNEQFF
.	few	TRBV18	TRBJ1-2	TGTGCCAGCTCACCACCGGGAAATTATGGCTACACCTTC	CASSPPGNYGYTF
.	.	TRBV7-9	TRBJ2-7	TGTGCCAGCAGCCTAGACACGGGCTACTACGAGCAGTACTTC	CASSLDTGYYEQYF
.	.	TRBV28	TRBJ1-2	TGTGCCAGCAGAACCCGGGACGGAAAAGGGGGGGACTATGGCTACACCTTC	CASRTRDGKGGDYGYTF
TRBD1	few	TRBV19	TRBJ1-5	TGTGCCAGTAGGCTACAGGGGAATCAGCCCCAGCATTTT	CASRLQGNQPQHF
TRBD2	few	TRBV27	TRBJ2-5	TGTGCCAGCAGTTCGGGACTAGCGGGGGGAGAGACCCAGTACTTC	CASSSGLAGGETQYF
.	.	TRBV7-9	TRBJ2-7	TGCGCCAGCAGCTGGGACAAAACCTACGAGCAGTACTTC	CASSWDKTYEQYF
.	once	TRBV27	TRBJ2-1	TGTGCCAGCAGTAGGGGCCAATACGGGAATGAGCAGTTCTTC	CASSRGQYGNEQFF
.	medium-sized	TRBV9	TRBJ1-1	TGTGCCAGCAGCCAAACTATAGGCGGCACTGAAGCTTTCTTT	CASSQTIGGTEAFF
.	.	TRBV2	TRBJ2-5	TGTGCCAGCAGTGAAGCGGGAGGACTTCAAGAGACCCAGTACTTC	CASSEAGGLQETQYF
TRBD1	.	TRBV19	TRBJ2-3	TGTGCCAGCGGACAGGGGGTCCGCACAGATACGCAGTATTTT	CASGQGVRTDTQYF
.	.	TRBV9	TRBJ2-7	TGTGCCAGCTCTCCGGGACGGAGCTCCTACGAGCAGTACTTC	CASSPGRSSYEQYF
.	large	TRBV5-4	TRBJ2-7	TGTGCCAGCAGCTCGAGGACAGGTTGGGGCGTTGGGGGGGAGCAGTACTTC	CASSSRTGWGVGGEQYF
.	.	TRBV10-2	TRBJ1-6	TGCGCCAGCAGACAGGACAACTCCTATAATTCACCCCTCCACTTT	CASRQDNSYNSPLHF
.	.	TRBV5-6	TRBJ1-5	TGTGCCAGCAGCTTGGGGTGGGGCAGGGGCGATCAGCCCCAGCATTTT	CASSLGWGRGDQPQHF
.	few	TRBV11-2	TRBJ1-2	TGTGCCAGCAGCTTAGACCGGACCAAGGGGATTAACTATGGCTACACCTTC	CASSLDRTKGINYGYTF
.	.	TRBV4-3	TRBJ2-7	TGCGCCAGCAGCCAAGAAACTAGATCCTACGAGCAGTACTTC	CASSQETRSYEQYF
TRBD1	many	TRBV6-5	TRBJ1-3	TGTGCCAGCAGTTTAGACAGGGTCGACTCTGGAAACACCATATATTTT	CASSLDRVDSGNTIYF
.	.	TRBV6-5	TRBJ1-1	TGTGCCAGCAGTCCCCTCGGGGGTCGGAACACTGAAGCTTTCTTT	CASSPLGGRNTEAFF
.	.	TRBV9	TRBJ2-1	TGTGCCAGCAGCCGGAACCTGAATGAGCAGTTCTTC	CASSRNLNEQFF
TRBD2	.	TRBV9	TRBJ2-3	TGTGCCAGCAGCGTAGACGGCCGGGGGGGTACGCAGTATTTT	CASSVDGRGGTQYF
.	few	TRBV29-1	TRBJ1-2	TGCAGCGCCTCCCAGGGAGGTGGCTACACCTTC	CSASQGGGYTF
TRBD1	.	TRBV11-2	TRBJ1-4	TGTGCCAGCAGCTTTACCGGGACAGAACTGTTTTTT	CASSFTGTELFF
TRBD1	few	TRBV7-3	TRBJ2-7	TGTGCCAGCAGCTTAAGGGGGGACAGGACCAAACCCTACGAGCAGTACTTC	CASSLRGDRTKPYEQYF
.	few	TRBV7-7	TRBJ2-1	TGTGCTAGCAGCTTGCGGCGAAACTCCTACAATGAGCAGTTCTTC	CASSLRRNSYNEQFF
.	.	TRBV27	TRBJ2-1	TGTGCCAGCAGTTTTCGAGAGAATGAGCAGTTCTTC	CASSFRENEQFF
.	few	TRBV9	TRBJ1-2	TGTGCCAGCAGCGTAGATGGGGGCGGTGGGTATGGCTACACCTTC	CASSVDGGGGYGYTF
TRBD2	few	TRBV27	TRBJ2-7	TGTGCCAGCAGCCAGATGACCGGGGGGGCGAGCGAGCAGTACTTC	CASSQMTGGASEQYF
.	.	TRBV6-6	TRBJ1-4	TGTGCCAGCATACCAGGGACGGCGAACGAAAAACTGTTTTTT	CASIPGTANEKLFF